These 30 T cell receptor beta chains were sequenced from one sample in a study of cytomegalovirus exposure and HLA in healthy donors. This table comes from immunoSEQ multiplex PCR, and its TCRdb copy is limited to in-frame clones, with some not included. The repertoire holds 200,000 to 300,000 clones, with about 90% as singletons. The specimen was PBMCs. The receptors derive from a woman in her twenties or thirties in good health and CMV-seronegative.

This chain uses TRBV2 with TRBJ2-7, with D possibly being TRBD2 (6 bases). Germline CDR1 and CDR2: SNHLY and FYNNEI. The CDR3 covers 14 residues. V was shortened by 6 bases and J by 2 bases, with 14 bases between the two germline ends. The CDR3 region is CASRGLSGTYEQYF. The CDR3, as DNA: TGTGCCAGCAGGGGGCTTAGCGGAACCTACGAGCAGTACTTC. The full variable domain, rest sourced from reference TRBV2 and TRBJ2-7, is EPEVTQTPSHQVTQMGQEVILRCVPISNHLYFYWYRQILGQKVEFLVSFYNNEISEKSEIFDDQFSVERPDGSNFTLKIRSTKLEDSAMYFCASRGLSGTYEQYFGPGTRLTVT.

The chain employs TRBV6-4 and TRBJ2-2, with 8 nucleotides matching TRBD2. The CDR3 is made up of 14 amino acids. Germline lookup yields CDR1 MRHNA and CDR2 SNTAGT. V lost 0 bases, J lost 6 bases, and 0 bases stayed unmatched. CDR3 loop: CASSDSAGAGELFF. DNA for the CDR3: TGTGCCAGCAGTGACTCAGCGGGAGCCGGGGAGCTGTTTTTT.

This clone appeared once. V usage is TRBV28 and J usage is TRBJ2-1; D unresolved. This CDR3 is built from 13 residues. Trimming removed 7 bases from V and 6 bases from J, with 13 bases in between. Looked up from germline, CDR1 is MDHEN and CDR2 is SYDVKM. The CDR3 nucleotides read TGTGCCAGCAAAGTGACGGAGCCCAATGAGCAGTTCTTC. It codes for CASKVTEPNEQFF. Combining the CDR3 with reference TRBV28 and TRBJ2-1 gives the whole variable domain DVKVTQSSRYLVKRTGEKVFLECVQDMDHENMFWYRQDPGLGLRLIYFSYDVKMKEKGDIPEGYSVSREKKERFSLILESASTNQTSMYLCASKVTEPNEQFFGPGTRLTVL.

The chain couples TRBV25-1 to TRBJ2-5; D is unresolved. The V and J ends lost 1 base and 5 bases respectively, with 5 bases between them. CDR1 is MGHDK, CDR2 SYGVNS, per germline. This CDR3 has 12 residues. CDR3 bases: TGTGCCAGCAGTGAATTTAAGGAGACCCAGTACTTC. As protein: CASSEFKETQYF.

The chain is built from TRBV10-3 and TRBJ1-5, with D tentatively TRBD1 (6 bases). Germline V gene lookup returns CDR1 ENHRY and CDR2 SYGVKD. V shed 3 bases and J shed 4 bases, with 13 bases lying between them. The CDR3 covers 15 residues. The CDR3 DNA is TGTGCCATCAGTGATGGTGAGGGGGTGAATCAGCCCCAGCATTTT. This sequence encodes CAISDGEGVNQPQHF.

The CDR3 spells CASTVDRGGYGYTF. CDR3 DNA sequence: TGTGCCAGTACCGTGGACAGGGGTGGCTATGGCTACACCTTC. This chain uses TRBV19 with TRBJ1-2; 9 bases match TRBD1. Trimming removed 7 bases from V and 4 bases from J; junction bases left unmatched: 7. The germline gives CDR1 LNHDA, CDR2 SQIVND (reference sequence). The CDR3 is made up of 14 amino acids.

This sequence joins TRBV9 and TRBJ2-7, with D unclear. Trimming removed 4 bases at V and 5 bases at J, with 13 bases between. The CDR3 is 13 residues long. CDR1 is SGDLS and CDR2 is YYNGEE in the germline V gene. The DNA for the CDR3 is TGTGCCAGCAGCCCTCCCCGTCTGGACGAGCAGTACTTC. Its translation: CASSPPRLDEQYF.

The V and J genes are TRBV28 and TRBJ1-2; D gene ambiguous. CDR3 length equals 12 residues. Trimming took off 6 bases at V and 4 bases at J, with 9 bases between the two ends. The germline V gene has CDR1 MDHEN and CDR2 SYDVKM. The CDR3: CASSQEGYGYTF. DNA for the CDR3: TGTGCCAGCAGCCAGGAAGGCTATGGCTACACCTTC.

This chain connects TRBV5-4 to TRBJ2-7; 8 bases line up with TRBD1. The CDR3 contains 15 residues. The trim removed 1 base at V and 6 bases at J, leaving 9 bases unmatched. Germline CDR1 is SGHNT and CDR2 is YYREEE (reference sequence). DNA of the CDR3: TGTGCCAGCAGCTTGAGGCGGACAGGGATTGGCGAGCAGTACTTC. Translation gives CASSLRRTGIGEQYF.

The V call is TRBV9, the J call TRBJ2-5; D is possibly TRBD1 or TRBD2 (5 bases each). The CDR3 is made up of 15 amino acids. CDR1 is SGDLS, CDR2 YYNGEE, per germline. With 0 bases removed from V and 4 bases from J, the gap between germline ends came to 13 bases. The CDR3 loop reads CASSVGGRGPETQYF. The DNA of the CDR3 is TGTGCCAGCAGCGTAGGGGGACGGGGCCCAGAGACCCAGTACTTC.

V usage is TRBV27 and J usage is TRBJ2-7; no firm D call. Trimming removed 3 bases at V and 7 bases at J, with 13 bases between. CDR1 and CDR2 from the germline V gene are MNHEY and SMNVEV (reference sequence). The CDR3 runs 13 residues. The CDR3 nucleotides are TGTGCCAGCAGTTTTCAAGGAGTAGGAGAGCAGTACTTC. This sequence encodes CASSFQGVGEQYF.

The CDR3 here is CASSYPNTGELFF. DNA of the CDR3: TGTGCCAGCAGTTACCCCAACACCGGGGAGCTGTTTTTT. The V call is TRBV6-5, the J call TRBJ2-2; D is undetermined. Germline V CDR1 and CDR2: MNHEY, SVGAGI. The germline V and J ends were trimmed by 2 bases and 2 bases, with 3 bases remaining between them. This CDR3 contains 13 residues.

The count of this clone is one. DNA for the CDR3: TGTGCCAGCAGCTTGGGGAGATCGTACGAGCAGTACTTC. Amino acids: CASSLGRSYEQYF. The genes are TRBV7-3 and TRBJ2-7; maybe TRBD2 (5 bases). V dropped 3 bases and J dropped 4 bases, with 10 bases sitting between them. The CDR3 spans 13 residues. Germline values: CDR1 SGHTA, CDR2 FQGTGA.

This clone was counted a single time. J is TRBJ2-7 and V is TRBV28; D is perhaps TRBD1 (8 bases). Germline V gene lookup returns CDR1 MDHEN and CDR2 SYDVKM. The CDR3 length is 15 residues. The V and J ends lost 4 bases and 3 bases respectively, with 16 bases between them. CDR3 nucleotide sequence: TGTGCCAGCAGTTCCGGGGGGACAGGCCGCTACGAGCAGTACTTC. It specifies CASSSGGTGRYEQYF.

The chain recombines TRBV5-1 with TRBJ1-4; D ambiguous. The CDR3 sequence is 14 residues long. Germline V CDR1 and CDR2: SGHRS, YFSETQ. Deletions cut 4 bases from V and 2 bases from J, with 9 bases between. DNA of the CDR3: TGCGCCAGCAGCATGGGGAGGACTAATGAAAAACTGTTTTTT. Translated, it gives CASSMGRTNEKLFF.

This chain uses TRBV7-6 with TRBJ2-3, with TRBD2 matching 10 bases. J was trimmed by 0 bases and V by 5 bases; bases with no gene match: 2. CDR1 and CDR2 from the germline V gene are SGHVS and FNYEAQ. The CDR3 spans 15 residues. The CDR3 sequence: CASSDSGGSTDTQYF. CDR3 DNA sequence: TGTGCCAGCAGCGATAGCGGGGGGAGCACAGATACGCAGTATTTT.

The chain has TRBV25-1 and TRBJ1-2; a possible D gene is TRBD1 (6 bases). CDR1 MGHDK and CDR2 SYGVNS come from the germline V gene. CDR3 length equals 15 residues. V was shortened by 3 bases and J by 6 bases, with 17 bases between the two germline ends. The CDR3 DNA is TGTGCCAGCAGTGAGTCCAGGGGACCTAGACATGGCTACACCTTC. Protein sequence: CASSESRGPRHGYTF.

The rearrangement links TRBV13 to TRBJ2-5, with D tentatively TRBD2 (7 bases). CDR1 and CDR2 from the germline V gene are PRHDT and FYEKMQ (reference sequence). This CDR3 contains 14 residues. V was clipped by 5 bases and J by 3 bases, with 13 bases between them. The CDR3 region has the DNA TGTGCCAGCAGCCCGGCGGGGGCGGAAGAGACCCAGTACTTC. Its translation: CASSPAGAEETQYF.

J is TRBJ1-1 and V is TRBV29-1; no definite D call. V lost 3 bases and J lost 5, with 10 bases in between. From germline, CDR1 is SQVTM and CDR2 ANQGSEA. The CDR3 is 12 amino acids. The CDR3 region has the DNA TGCAGCGTTGATTTTGGGATTACTGAAGCTTTCTTT. Protein: CSVDFGITEAFF.

The rearrangement links TRBV25-1 to TRBJ2-7, with 8 bases fitting TRBD1. V shed 8 bases and J 6 bases; nucleotides not matched to a gene: 9. Germline CDR1 and CDR2: MGHDK and SYGVNS. This CDR3 comprises 13 residues. CDR3 coding DNA: TGTGCCAGCGTCGGGACAGGAAACTCCGAGCAGTACTTC. This encodes CASVGTGNSEQYF.

The DNA for the CDR3 is TGTGCCAGCAGTGAGGCTAGCGGCCAAGAGACCCAGTACTTC. Translation gives CASSEASGQETQYF. The chain has TRBV2 and TRBJ2-5, with 7 bases fitting TRBD2. Germline assignment: CDR1 SNHLY and CDR2 FYNNEI. CDR3 size: 14 residues. V lost 3 bases to trimming and J lost 1 base; unmatched junction nucleotides: 2.

The CDR3 loop is CASSHLGPWAAFF. The CDR3 bases are TGTGCCAGCAGCCATTTGGGGCCGTGGGCGGCTTTCTTT. V and J are TRBV14 and TRBJ1-1, with D possibly being TRBD1 (5 bases). With 3 bases removed from V and 11 bases from J, the gap between germline ends came to 16 bases. The germline gives CDR1 SGHDN, CDR2 FVKESK. This CDR3 has 13 amino acids.

The V gene is TRBV28, the J gene TRBJ2-7; 10 bases agree with TRBD2. CDR3 length: 15 amino acids. The germline gives CDR1 MDHEN, CDR2 SYDVKM. V shed 6 bases, J shed 4 bases, and the junction held 9 bases outside the gene matches. Here the CDR3 reads CASSSPGLAPYEQYF. The CDR3 nucleotides read TGTGCCAGCAGCTCACCGGGACTAGCGCCTTACGAGCAGTACTTC.

This sequence joins TRBV5-1 and TRBJ2-7, with D possibly called TRBD1 or TRBD2 (5 bases each). The CDR3 length is 15 residues. V was trimmed by 0 bases and J by 1 base, leaving 11 bases between them. Germline values: CDR1 SGHRS, CDR2 YFSETQ. The CDR3 region has the DNA TGCGCCAGCAGCTTGGTCCCCGGGGCTTCCTACGAGCAGTACTTC. The encoded protein is CASSLVPGASYEQYF.

The rearrangement links TRBV5-6 to TRBJ2-3, with D uncertain. The germline gives CDR1 SGHDT, CDR2 YYEEEE. CDR3 size: 15 residues. Trimming removed 5 bases at V and 3 bases at J, with 16 bases between. The DNA of the CDR3 is TGTGCCAGCAGTCCAGAAAGGGATTCGACAGATACGCAGTATTTT. Amino acids: CASSPERDSTDTQYF.

The DNA for the CDR3 is TGTGCCAGCAGCGTAGGGCCGAACACTGAAGCTTTCTTT. Translation: CASSVGPNTEAFF. The chain couples TRBV9 to TRBJ1-1; the D is unclear. CDR3 length equals 13 residues. V was trimmed by 0 bases and J by 1 base, leaving 4 bases between them. Germline V gene lookup returns CDR1 SGDLS and CDR2 YYNGEE.

The CDR3 DNA reads TGTGCCAGCAGCTTAGCCCCAGGGGAGACCCAGTACTTC. Its protein is CASSLAPGETQYF. The gene calls are TRBV11-2 and TRBJ2-5; possibly TRBD1 for D (5 bases). The CDR3 spans 13 residues. Germline V lookup: CDR1 SGHAT, CDR2 FQNNGV. V lost 1 base and J lost 5, with 8 bases in between.

This chain joins TRBV11-2 and TRBJ1-5; 10 bases are a match to TRBD1. The CDR3 runs 16 residues. V was pared by 0 bases and J by 5 bases, with 4 bases of the junction left unmatched. The germline V gene has CDR1 SGHAT and CDR2 FQNNGV. The CDR3 DNA is TGTGCCAGCAGCTTAGAAACCGGGACAGGGGATCAGCCCCAGCATTTT. Its protein is CASSLETGTGDQPQHF.

The V call is TRBV9, the J call TRBJ2-3; the D is unclear. V lost 0 bases and J 5 bases, leaving 7 bases between the germline ends. The CDR3 sequence is 13 residues long. Germline CDR1 is SGDLS and CDR2 is YYNGEE. CDR3 sequence: CASSVAGGDTQYF. The DNA for the CDR3 is TGTGCCAGCAGCGTAGCGGGCGGAGATACGCAGTATTTT.

This clone was seen more than once but under ten times. The rearrangement links TRBV4-3 to TRBJ2-7; TRBD2 is a possible D gene (5 bases). Deletions cut 1 base from V and 2 bases from J, with 18 bases between. The CDR3 is 17 amino acids. The germline CDR1 and CDR2 sequences are LGHNA and YSLEER. The CDR3: CASSQGFSGSYAYEQYF. CDR3 DNA: TGCGCCAGCAGCCAAGGGTTTTCGGGGAGTTATGCCTACGAGCAGTACTTC.